Following are 15 T cell receptor beta chains from one sample sequenced in a study of metastatic and nonmetastatic thyroid tumors. TCRdb re-called the PCR reads with MiXCR. The table lists 53,000 or so clones, around 20% of them singletons. Thyroid surgery had not been preceded by any treatment in any patient. Material: blood. The receptors derive from a female donor with papillary thyroid cancer or a benign thyroid nodule (not recorded which). Some clones in this sample may be carry-over from other donors' samples.

In its sample, this clone was seen many times. The chain employs TRBV5-1 and TRBJ1-5; D not certain. The CDR3 has 15 amino acids. The germline V and J ends were trimmed by 1 base and 0 bases, with 8 bases remaining between them. Germline V CDR1 and CDR2: SGHRS, YFSETQ. CDR3 bases: TGCGCCAGCAGCTTGCCCGTTTATAGCAATCAGCCCCAGCATTTT. Its protein is CASSLPVYSNQPQHF.

A word on this clone: A junction end diverges from the germline sequence, so it may reflect a read error. The V call is TRBV11-2, the J call TRBJ2-7; no firm D call. This CDR3 region has 13 residues. The germline CDR1 and CDR2 sequences are SGHAT and FQNNGV. CDR3 sequence: CASTPLRGYDQYF. The CDR3 coding sequence is TGTGCCAGCACCCCCCTGCGTGGCTACGATCAGTACTTC.

Points on this clone: Given a much more abundant clone one base away, this may be a read error. The CDR3 region has the DNA TGCAGCGTAGGACAGGGGGCGTACAATGAGCAGTTCTTC. Translating it yields CSVGQGAYNEQFF. The chain uses TRBV29-1 and TRBJ2-1; 11 nucleotides line up with TRBD1. The germline gives CDR1 SQVTM, CDR2 ANQGSEA. V trimming: 6 bases; J trimming: 4 bases; junction bases outside the gene matches: 2. This CDR3 region has 13 residues.

This clone came up many times. The gene calls are TRBV7-9 and TRBJ1-4; 9 bases are shared with TRBD1. Trimming cost V 5 bases and J 6 bases; bases outside gene matches: 10. Germline CDR1 is SEHNR and CDR2 is FQNEAQ (reference sequence). This CDR3 spans 16 amino acids. The CDR3 loop is CASSLRPWDRDEKLFF. CDR3 coding DNA: TGTGCCAGCAGCCTAAGACCCTGGGACAGGGATGAAAAACTGTTTTTT.

This clone appeared many times. The V gene is TRBV24-1, the J gene TRBJ2-1; D perhaps matches TRBD2 (6 bases). From germline, CDR1 is KGHDR and CDR2 SFDVKD. CDR3 length: 15 amino acids. V lost 1 base and J 5 bases, leaving 11 bases between the germline ends. CDR3 coding DNA: TGTGCCACCAGTGATTTAGGAGGGCTCAACAATGAGCAGTTCTTC. This encodes CATSDLGGLNNEQFF.

This clone was seen ten or more times. The CDR3 DNA follows: TGTGCCAGCAGTTTAGCGTTTTTGGGGGGGAGAATCAATCAGCCCCAGCATTTT. It is translated as CASSLAFLGGRINQPQHF. The gene calls are TRBV12-3 or TRBV12-4 and TRBJ1-5, with D possibly TRBD1 on 5 matching bases. The CDR3 covers 18 residues. V gave up 0 bases and J gave up 3 bases, with 18 bases separating them.

There are many counts of this clone. The V call is TRBV9, the J call TRBJ2-7, with 9 bases matching TRBD2. CDR1 and CDR2 from the germline V gene are SGDLS and YYNGEE. The CDR3 has 14 residues. V was clipped by 0 bases and J by 3 bases; unmatched bases: 1. CDR3 region: CASSVGLADYEQYF. The CDR3 region has the DNA TGTGCCAGCAGCGTAGGACTAGCGGACTACGAGCAGTACTTC.

Regarding this clone: Given the absence of the conserved phenylalanine or tryptophan at the CDR3 end, a read error is likely. Because the CDR3's place on the DNA is in doubt, the DNA is left out and the CDR3 is given as listed by TCRdb. The genes are TRBV6-1 and TRBJ1-2; the D segment call TRBD1 is taken from the table without a DNA check. Germline V lookup: CDR1 MNHNS, CDR2 SASEGT. Termini included, the CDR3 measures 15 amino acids. The CDR3 is CASSEEVGVLNGYNL.

With respect to this clone: A much larger clone lies a single base off, so this may be a read error. This sequence joins TRBV20-1 and TRBJ1-1; unclear D gene. Germline CDR1 and CDR2: DFQATT and SNEGSKA (reference sequence). CDR3 length: 13 amino acids. The V end lost 4 bases, the J end lost 4 bases, and 13 bases lay between the germline ends. CDR3 residues: CSAIRGRTTEAFF. The CDR3 DNA follows: TGCAGTGCTATACGGGGTAGGACCACTGAAGCTTTCTTT.

This clone turned up a few times. V gene TRBV28 combines with J gene TRBJ1-6; 7 bases align to TRBD1. CDR3 size: 15 residues. Germline-derived CDR1 and CDR2 are MDHEN and SYDVKM. With V trimmed by 10 bases and J by 8 bases, 14 bases remained unmatched. The CDR3 DNA reads TGTGCCAACAAATTCCGGTACAGGGGTTATTCACCCCTCCACTTT. This codes for CANKFRYRGYSPLHF.

This clone has only one observation. The chain uses TRBV30 and TRBJ1-5, with a tentative D call TRBD1 (6 bases). Germline CDR1 GTSNPN, CDR2 SVGIG (reference sequence). V gave up 4 bases and J gave up 2 bases, with 12 bases separating them. This CDR3 comprises 14 residues. CDR3 protein: CAWTGTFGNQPQHF. As DNA, the CDR3 is TGTGCCTGGACCGGGACATTTGGCAATCAGCCCCAGCATTTT.

This clone came up many times. This chain uses TRBV27 with TRBJ1-4; D uncertain. Trimming stripped 0 bases from V and 7 bases from J, with 6 bases between. Germline CDR1 is MNHEY and CDR2 is SMNVEV (reference sequence). The CDR3 contains 13 residues. Here the CDR3 reads CASSLSPLEKLFF. The DNA of the CDR3 is TGTGCCAGCAGTTTATCACCCCTTGAAAAACTGTTTTTT.

This clone was counted ten times or more. This chain uses TRBV4-1 with TRBJ1-3; D uncertain. Trimming removed 2 bases at V and 4 bases at J, with 3 bases between. This CDR3 comprises 12 residues. Germline values: CDR1 MGHRA, CDR2 YSYEKL. The CDR3 nucleotides are TGCGCCAGCAGCCAACTAGGAAACACCATATATTTT. Amino acid sequence: CASSQLGNTIYF.

This clone was recorded many times. The chain links TRBV18 to TRBJ1-1, with 9 bases identical to TRBD1. V was clipped by 0 bases and J by 11 bases; unmatched bases: 7. CDR1 KGHSH and CDR2 LQKENI come from the germline V gene. This CDR3 has 14 residues. CDR3 in amino acids: CASSPPNDRGVAFF. The CDR3 DNA follows: TGTGCCAGCTCACCACCGAACGACAGGGGGGTTGCTTTCTTT.

This rearrangement joins TRBV20-1 to TRBJ2-1, with 9 bases lining up with TRBD1. This CDR3 is 15 amino acids long. V lost 2 bases and J lost 6; bases outside the gene matches: 8. Germline V gene data show CDR1 as DFQATT and CDR2 as SNEGSKA (reference sequence). CDR3 in DNA: TGCAGTGCTAGATATCCTGGGACAGGGATCAATGAGCAGTTCTTC. Protein sequence: CSARYPGTGINEQFF.